The rows below give T cell receptor beta chains drawn from one sample of a study of blood T cell repertoires in COVID-19. TCRdb's table, derived via immunoSEQ multiplex PCR, lists solely in-frame clones and lacks some. This sample has tens of thousands of clones, with around 80% found just once. The sample consisted of peripheral blood. These receptors were collected from a woman of 80 years or more with active or convalescent COVID-19. Each CDR3 is given with its conserved first and last residue. The D gene is left open where the match is weak. Size tells how often a clone was seen (once, few, many) or the class of an expanded clone, and some rows leave it out.

NA,TRBJ1-6,TRBV5-4,NA,TGTGCCAGCAGCTTGTTCGCAGGGGAGAATTCACCCCTCCACTTT,CASSLFAGENSPLHF
TRBD1,TRBJ2-1,TRBV27,NA,TGTGCCAGTTCGACAGGGGTCGCGTATAGTGAGCAGTTCTTC,CASSTGVAYSEQFF
NA,TRBJ1-6,TRBV7-2,NA,TGTGCCAGCAGCTTTGGGGGGGGAAATAATTCACCCCTCCACTTT,CASSFGGGNNSPLHF
NA,TRBJ1-2,TRBV7-2,NA,TGTGCCAGCAGCTTAGACAGAAGAAACTATGGCTACACCTTC,CASSLDRRNYGYTF
NA,TRBJ2-3,TRBV30,NA,TGTGCCTGGAGTCTATTGGGGGGATACACAGATACGCAGTATTTT,CAWSLLGGYTDTQYF
TRBD2,TRBJ2-1,TRBV7-8,NA,TGTGCCAGCAGCTTAGTCCCGGGACTAGCGGGGAATGAGCAGTTCTTC,CASSLVPGLAGNEQFF
TRBD1,TRBJ1-2,TRBV2,NA,TGTGCCAGCAGAAAAACCGGGACAGATTATGGCTACACCTTC,CASRKTGTDYGYTF
NA,TRBJ1-2,TRBV5-6,NA,TGTGCCAGCAGCTGGGAACAGGGAGACTATGGCTACACCTTC,CASSWEQGDYGYTF
NA,TRBJ1-3,TRBV27,NA,TGTGCCAGCAGCGCAGGGGATTTCTCTGGAAACACCATATATTTT,CASSAGDFSGNTIYF
NA,TRBJ2-1,TRBV3-1/TRBV3-2,NA,TGTGCCAGCAGCCCCACCACTAGCAACCCCTCTCACAATGAGCAGTTCTTC,CASSPTTSNPSHNEQFF
TRBD1,TRBJ1-2,TRBV7-9,NA,TGTGCCAGCAGCCACCAAGTCACAGGGGGCGCGGGAACCTTC,CASSHQVTGGAGTF
NA,TRBJ2-5,TRBV6-6,NA,TGTGCCAGCAGTTACCCCTGGCGGAATCAAGAGACCCAGTACTTC,CASSYPWRNQETQYF
NA,TRBJ1-2,TRBV30,NA,TGTGCCTGGGGCGACAGAATCTATGGCTACACCTTC,CAWGDRIYGYTF
NA,TRBJ2-3,TRBV6-1,NA,TGTGCCAGCAGTGAGGTCGGCCGTAGCCCAGATACGCAGTATTTT,CASSEVGRSPDTQYF
TRBD2,TRBJ2-5,TRBV7-6,NA,TGTGCCAGCAGCTTAGGCTGGCTAGCGGGGAACCAAGAGACCCAGTACTTC,CASSLGWLAGNQETQYF
NA,TRBJ1-1,TRBV10-2,NA,TGCGCCAGCAGTAAAAACAGGGCGTCGATCAACACTGAAGCTTTCTTT,CASSKNRASINTEAFF
TRBD1,TRBJ1-1,TRBV6-5,NA,TGTGCCAGCAGTTATGACAGGGAGAACACTGAAGCTTTCTTT,CASSYDRENTEAFF
NA,TRBJ1-5,TRBV7-2,NA,TGTGCCAGCAGCTTAGACGGGTCCCAGCATTTT,CASSLDGSQHF
NA,TRBJ2-5,TRBV13,NA,TGTGCCAGCAGCTTAAGCAGGATTCAAGAGACCCAGTACTTC,CASSLSRIQETQYF
NA,TRBJ1-5,TRBV7-7,NA,TGTGCTAGCAGCCCTTGGGCAGTCGGAAGCAATCAGCCCCAGCATTTT,CASSPWAVGSNQPQHF
NA,TRBJ2-7,TRBV12-3/TRBV12-4,NA,TGTGCCAGCAATAGGGGATTTGACTACGAGCAGTACTTC,CASNRGFDYEQYF
NA,TRBJ1-5,TRBV7-2,NA,TGTGCCAGCAGCTTATCTCCAGGCCAGCCCCAGCATTTT,CASSLSPGQPQHF
NA,TRBJ2-7,TRBV30,NA,TGTGCCTGGACCCACGGCGGGGAGTACGACGAGCAGTACTTC,CAWTHGGEYDEQYF
TRBD1,TRBJ1-5,TRBV23-1,NA,TGCGCCAGCAGTCAATCGGCAGGGGGATGTCAGCCCCAGCATTTT,CASSQSAGGCQPQHF
TRBD2,TRBJ2-1,TRBV4-1,NA,TGCGCCAGCAGCCAAGATCCCGGACTAGCGGGGGTCAATGAGCAGTTCTTC,CASSQDPGLAGVNEQFF
TRBD2,TRBJ2-7,TRBV3-1/TRBV3-2,many,TGTGCCAGCGGGGAAGGGACTAGCTCAATTCACCCCTACGAGCAGTACTTC,CASGEGTSSIHPYEQYF
TRBD1,TRBJ2-5,TRBV9,NA,TGTGCCAGCAGCGAAGGGGACAGGGCAGAGACCCAGTACTTC,CASSEGDRAETQYF
TRBD2,TRBJ2-3,TRBV30,NA,TGTGCCTGGAGTGCCCGGACTAGCCAAAGGAGCACAGATACGCAGTATTTT,CAWSARTSQRSTDTQYF
NA,TRBJ1-2,TRBV18,few,TGTGCCAGCTCAGAAGATGGGCACGGTGGCTACACCTTC,CASSEDGHGGYTF
NA,TRBJ2-2,TRBV21-1,few,TGTGCCAGCAGCAATAGCGGGTCCGGGGAGCTGTTTTTT,CASSNSGSGELFF
TRBD1,TRBJ1-1,TRBV3-1/TRBV3-2,NA,TGTGCTAGAAAACCAGGGGGTTGTGGCACTGAAGCTTTCTTT,CARKPGGCGTEAFF
NA,TRBJ1-5,TRBV21-1,NA,TGTGCCAGCAGCAGGACAGGCAATCAGCCCCAGCATTTT,CASSRTGNQPQHF
TRBD1,TRBJ2-7,TRBV6-6,NA,TGTGCCAGCAGTTACTCGTTGGCAGGGGGTTACGAGCAGTACTTC,CASSYSLAGGYEQYF
TRBD2,TRBJ2-3,TRBV2,NA,TGTGCCAGCAGTGAAGCGCTTCTGTCGGGGGGGCCGTTGGATACGCAGTATTTT,CASSEALLSGGPLDTQYF
TRBD1,TRBJ1-5,TRBV28,once,TGTGCCAGCCAAGAGGACAGGACAAATCAGCCCCAGCATTTT,CASQEDRTNQPQHF
TRBD1,TRBJ2-5,TRBV7-2,NA,TGTGCCAGCAGCTTGGACCGGGACAGCCAAGAGACCCAGTACTTC,CASSLDRDSQETQYF
NA,TRBJ2-1,TRBV6-2/TRBV6-3,NA,TGTGCCAGCAGTTACTCGGGGGGGGCGTACAATGAGCAGTTCTTC,CASSYSGGAYNEQFF
NA,TRBJ1-2,TRBV27,NA,TGTGCCAGCAGTTTGCGAGGGATCTATGGCTACACCTTC,CASSLRGIYGYTF
NA,TRBJ1-5,TRBV28,NA,TGTGCCAGCAGTGCCTTAAGTTGGGGGGGGCATGGGCCCCAGCATTTT,CASSALSWGGHGPQHF
NA,TRBJ2-3,TRBV5-1,NA,TGCGCCAGCAGCTTGTCTGGGGCGACCACAGATACGCAGTATTTT,CASSLSGATTDTQYF
TRBD1,TRBJ2-7,TRBV5-1,NA,TGCGCCAGCAGCTTGGGGGACAGGGGCTACGAGCAGTACTTC,CASSLGDRGYEQYF
TRBD2,TRBJ2-7,TRBV7-2,once,TGTGCCAGCAGCTCGAGCCTAGCGGGGACAACCTACGAGCAGTACTTC,CASSSSLAGTTYEQYF
TRBD1,TRBJ1-1,TRBV6-6,NA,TGTGCCACCCTAGATCGAAGGACAGGGGCGACTGAAGCTTTCTTT,CATLDRRTGATEAFF
NA,TRBJ2-5,TRBV3-1/TRBV3-2,NA,TGTGCCAGCAGCCAGACCCGGGGTAGGGGGGAGACCCAGTACTTC,CASSQTRGRGETQYF
NA,TRBJ2-7,TRBV4-3,NA,TGCGCCAGCAGCCAAGATGTGCAGGAAAGCTCCTACGAGCAGTACTTC,CASSQDVQESSYEQYF
TRBD2,TRBJ2-1,TRBV19,NA,TGTGCCAGTAGTATCCTAGCGGGACCTCCGGTGCAGGACAATGAGCAGTTCTTC,CASSILAGPPVQDNEQFF
NA,TRBJ1-3,TRBV5-4,few,TGTGCCAGCAGCGACGCCGGGACAAATACTGGAAACACCATATATTTT,CASSDAGTNTGNTIYF
TRBD1,TRBJ2-7,TRBV6-5,few,TGTGCCAGCATTAGGACAGGGGGTCCCTACGAGCAGTACTTC,CASIRTGGPYEQYF